This TCR beta chain is drawn from a study of T cell responses to AZD1222 COVID-19 vaccine. Notes on the study in general: The CD4 TCRs associated with vaccination extended across spike and predominated at 160-218 and 743-854. Most donors were white British, females outnumbered males, and clonal diversity was possibly underestimated.

The V gene lost 3 bases and the J gene lost 6 bases, with 33 bases spanning the gap. Germline CDR1 and CDR2: MDHEN and SYDVKM. CDR3 length: 21 amino acids. Here immunoSEQ multiplex PCR was the method, and the copy in TCRdb shows in-frame clones only, minus some. The table includes some 110,000 clones, more than 75% detected once. For this clone: The target antigen is unknown.

The chain couples TRBV28 to TRBJ1-5, with a possible D match to TRBD1 (6 bases). The sequence came from an adult in good health. The sample in question was peripheral blood, obtained on day 0 of AZD1222 vaccination. The CDR3 DNA reads as TGTGCCAGCAGTTTCTTAGGGGAGTCCGGGACACCGGACGAAAAAGTTCAGCCCCAGCATTTT. Protein: CASSFLGESGTPDEKVQPQHF.